A single sample gave rise to the 10 T cell receptor beta chains below, sequenced in a study of T-cell reconstitution after alpha-beta-depleted transplantation in children (TCRdb year 2016). The treatment or condition tag for this specimen amounts to: allogeneic hematopoietic cell transplantation with graft depleted of TCRalphabeta T cells and CD19 B cells. The receptor library was made with PCR. For sequencing, an Illumina HiSeq 2500 was employed. Molecular barcoding was employed in the preparation of TCR libraries, with unique molecular identifiers being used to normalize TCRbeta repertoire quantification. The raw public reads went through TCRdb reprocessing: fastp at Q25, MiXCR clone calling, in-frame beta chains kept. When rows share a CDR3 protein, they turn into one entry using the most common DNA and genes. This sample comprises about 830,000 distinct CDR3 sequences, around 15% of them detected only once. Of the sample, approximately 5% is held by the ten largest clones.

The source was PBMCs, mostly from graft donor cells, collected 360 days after TCRalphabeta/CD19-depleted stem cell transplant. The receptors shown here come from a male patient aged 10 to 17 who had a stem cell transplant for acute lymphoblastic leukemia, so the T cells may come from the graft donor.

The J gene is TRBJ1-1, the V gene TRBV12-3 or TRBV12-4, with D possibly TRBD1 on 5 matching bases. CDR3 size: 12 residues. V was trimmed by 7 bases and J by 7 bases, leaving 13 bases between them. The CDR3 spells CASTPGGFEAFF. Written as DNA, the CDR3 is TGTGCCAGCACCCCTGGGGGGTTTGAAGCTTTCTTT.

This chain uses TRBV6-5 with TRBJ2-2; D might be TRBD1 (5 bases). Germline V gives CDR1 MNHEY, CDR2 SVGAGI. Trimming left V 6 bases short and J 6 bases short, with 20 bases between. The CDR3 has 16 amino acids. The CDR3 region is CASSHTHTGAPGELFF. CDR3 bases: TGTGCCAGCAGCCATACACATACAGGCGCCCCCGGGGAGCTGTTTTTT.

The gene calls are TRBV4-1 and TRBJ2-5, with D possibly being TRBD1 (6 bases). Looked up from germline, CDR1 is MGHRA and CDR2 is YSYEKL. This CDR3 region has 14 residues. V was clipped by 4 bases and J by 4 bases, with 13 bases between them. Here the CDR3 reads CASSRLGGAETQYF. The CDR3 DNA reads TGCGCCAGCAGCCGCCTAGGGGGAGCAGAGACCCAGTACTTC.

Only a few counts were recorded for this clonotype. The chain is built from TRBV7-9 and TRBJ2-1; 7 bases match TRBD1. V lost 4 bases to trimming and J lost 8 bases; unmatched junction nucleotides: 8. In germline, CDR1 is SEHNR, CDR2 FQNEAQ (reference sequence). This CDR3 is 14 amino acids long. CDR3 DNA sequence: TGTGCCAGCAGCTCCCCACAGGGGTTCTATGAGCAGTTCTTC. Residues: CASSSPQGFYEQFF.

This chain uses TRBV4-1 with TRBJ2-1; 7 positions agree with TRBD2. Looked up from germline, CDR1 is MGHRA and CDR2 is YSYEKL. CDR3 length equals 17 residues. V lost 2 bases to trimming and J lost 1 base; unmatched junction nucleotides: 8. The CDR3, as DNA: TGCGCCAGCAGCCAACCCTCCCGGGGGGTTTCCTACAATGAGCAGTTCTTC. Amino acids: CASSQPSRGVSYNEQFF.

The chain is built from TRBV20-1 and TRBJ2-5; D tentatively reads TRBD1 or TRBD2 (7 bases each). The germline gives CDR1 DFQATT, CDR2 SNEGSKA (reference sequence). Trimming removed 0 bases at V and 1 base at J, with 15 bases between. The CDR3 length is 16 residues. The CDR3: CSARDYGRGGQETQYF. Written as DNA, the CDR3 is TGCAGTGCTAGAGATTACGGCAGGGGGGGCCAAGAGACCCAGTACTTC.

This chain links TRBV20-1 with TRBJ2-7; the D gene is possibly TRBD2 (5 bases). In germline, CDR1 is DFQATT, CDR2 SNEGSKA (reference sequence). This CDR3 comprises 14 residues. V lost 2 bases, J lost 0 bases, and 11 bases lay in between. The DNA of the CDR3 is TGCAGTGCTAGAAATGTCCGGGGCTCCTACGAGCAGTACTTC. It is translated as CSARNVRGSYEQYF.

The chain combines TRBV6-1 with TRBJ2-7; 7 nucleotides align to TRBD2. V gave up 5 bases and J gave up 4 bases; unmatched junction bases: 14. The CDR3 spans 16 residues. Germline V lookup: CDR1 MNHNS, CDR2 SASEGT. The CDR3: CASSPQWASGTYEQYF. In DNA form, the CDR3 reads TGTGCCAGCAGTCCCCAATGGGCTAGCGGAACGTACGAGCAGTACTTC.

The chain uses TRBV5-5 and TRBJ1-4; D gene uncertain. CDR1 and CDR2 from the germline V gene are SGHKS and YYEKEE (reference sequence). The CDR3 runs to 16 residues. With 1 base removed from V and 0 bases from J, the gap between germline ends came to 10 bases. CDR3 residues: CASSLSGIATNEKLFF. As DNA, the CDR3 is TGTGCCAGCAGCTTGAGTGGGATTGCAACTAATGAAAAACTGTTTTTT.

This clonotype was detected many times. The chain recombines TRBV9 with TRBJ1-2; TRBD1 might be the D (6 bases). Per the germline V gene, CDR1 is SGDLS and CDR2 is YYNGEE. Trimming removed 0 bases at V and 0 bases at J, with 12 bases between. CDR3 length equals 16 residues. CDR3 DNA: TGTGCCAGCAGCGTAGATCGAACAGGGACTAACTATGGCTACACCTTC. It yields the protein CASSVDRTGTNYGYTF.